This T cell receptor beta chain was found in a study of T cell responses to AZD1222 COVID-19 vaccine (dated by TCRdb to the early 2020s). About the study as a whole: Because spike-specific TCR depth and breadth did not differ between the two schedules, AZD1222 recipients who got a second dose at roughly 4 weeks were pooled with those who got a second dose at roughly 12 weeks. A total of over 230 trial participants underwent TCR sequencing, of whom around 210 had received two doses of AZD1222 and around 26 had received two doses of the MenACWY control vaccine. Trial participants were enrolled by age into 18-55, 56-69 and 70-plus year subgroups, with 148, 28 and 57 TCR-sequenced participants respectively. Beyond this particular receptor, the publication reports: A significant rise in spike-specific TCR breadth and depth was observed after two AZD1222 doses relative to day 0 and relative to MenACWY recipients. The 56-69-year group was small, and its depth increase did not reach significance, likely because of low power. Only 5 to 7 AZD1222 recipients were SARS-CoV-2 seropositive at baseline, limiting conclusions about previously exposed vaccinees. Because no day 14 peak-response samples were available, repertoires were characterized only after the peak T cell response. Participants were mostly white British and included more females than males, and it was suggested by the authors that clonal diversity may have been underestimated. The whole spike protein was spanned by vaccine-associated CD4 TCRs, and dominant responses were seen in regions 160-218 and 743-854. Epitopes outside the regions mutated in the B.1.351 and B.1.1.7 variants were reportedly recognized by nearly half of the unique spike-specific TCRs.

V and J are truncated by 6 bases and 0 bases respectively, leaving an intervening sequence of 9 bases. The CDR3 covers 13 residues, taking in both the cysteine and the phenylalanine. The CDR3 DNA has 39 bases and is translated from base 1. The CDR3 regions of human TCRbeta chains were subjected to immunosequencing. Concerning the study's data processing: TCRs in the repertoires were compared against a reference library of SARS-CoV-2-specific TCRs that had been generated with the MIRA antigen-specificity platform. Breadth was defined as the fraction of unique TCRs that were SARS-CoV-2-associated, and depth was defined as the fraction of total T cells that were SARS-CoV-2-associated. Using the MIRA data, each spike-specific TCR was assigned both to the spike region to which the TCR was reactive and to a CD4 or CD8 class. Log10-transformed breadth and depth values were compared by one-way ANOVA with Sidak's multiple comparisons tests. TCRdb retrieved this table from immuneACCESS and kept in-frame rearrangements only. Not all clones are present; in checked studies, unresolved V genes account for under half, and no reason is known for the remainder. That table gives V, J and clone size, and the DNA gave D and trimming. In all, the sample holds about 79,000 clones, and 80% of those were seen once. The ten largest account for around 20% of the sample.

With regard to this clone: Its antigen is currently not known. No base quality information exists; no much larger clone differs at one position.

What the time point label conveys for this sample: baseline before first vaccination. The vaccinee samples were drawn from two UK trials, COV001 and COV002, one of which was a single-blind randomized controlled phase 2/3 trial testing AZD1222 (ChAdOx1 nCoV-19) in healthy adults. For TCRbeta chain sequencing, PBMC samples were collected from trial participants at day 0 and at day 28 after the second dose. This TCR was sampled from an adult in good health. The sample was peripheral blood, taken on day 0 of AZD1222 vaccination. The rearrangement combines TRBV12-3 or TRBV12-4 with TRBJ2-7; the D gene cannot be resolved reliably. The CDR3 amino acid sequence is: CASSHANSYEQYF. The DNA is TGTGCCAGCAGCCACGCCAACTCCTACGAGCAGTACTTC.